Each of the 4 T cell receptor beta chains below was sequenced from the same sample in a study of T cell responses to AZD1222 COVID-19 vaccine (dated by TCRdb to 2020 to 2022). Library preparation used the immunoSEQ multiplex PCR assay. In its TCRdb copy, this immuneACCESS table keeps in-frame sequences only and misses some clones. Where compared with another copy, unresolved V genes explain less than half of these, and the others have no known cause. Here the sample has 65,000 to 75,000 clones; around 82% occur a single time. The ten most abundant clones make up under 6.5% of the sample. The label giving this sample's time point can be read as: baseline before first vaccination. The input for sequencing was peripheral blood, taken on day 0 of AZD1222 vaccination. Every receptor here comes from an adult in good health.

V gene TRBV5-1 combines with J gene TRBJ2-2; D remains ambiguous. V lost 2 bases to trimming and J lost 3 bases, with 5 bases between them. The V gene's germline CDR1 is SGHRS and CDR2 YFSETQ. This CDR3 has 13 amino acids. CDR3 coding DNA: TGCGCCAGCAGCTTTGGATACACCGGGGAGCTGTTTTTT. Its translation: CASSFGYTGELFF.

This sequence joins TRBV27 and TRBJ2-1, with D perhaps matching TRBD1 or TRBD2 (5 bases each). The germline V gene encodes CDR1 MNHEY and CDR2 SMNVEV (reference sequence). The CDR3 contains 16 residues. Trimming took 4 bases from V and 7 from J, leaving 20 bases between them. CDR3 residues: CASSSITSGSGNEQFF. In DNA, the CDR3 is TGTGCCAGCAGTTCCATCACATCAGGGTCGGGGAATGAGCAGTTCTTC.

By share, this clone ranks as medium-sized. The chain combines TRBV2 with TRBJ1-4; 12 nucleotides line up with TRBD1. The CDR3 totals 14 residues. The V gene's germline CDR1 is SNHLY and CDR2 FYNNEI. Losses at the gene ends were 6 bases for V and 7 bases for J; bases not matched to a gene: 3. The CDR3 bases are TGTGCCAGCAGGGAGGGACAGGGGGCTGAAAAACTGTTTTTT. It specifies CASREGQGAEKLFF.

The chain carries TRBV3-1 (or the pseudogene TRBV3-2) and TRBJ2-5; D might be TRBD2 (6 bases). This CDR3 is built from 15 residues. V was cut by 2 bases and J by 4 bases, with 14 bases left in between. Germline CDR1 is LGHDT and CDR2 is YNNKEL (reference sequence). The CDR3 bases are TGTGCCAGCAGCCAAACGGGGGAGAAAGTAGAGACCCAGTACTTC. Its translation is CASSQTGEKVETQYF.